One and the same sample provided the 17 T cell receptor beta chains below, sequenced in a study of sequential checkpoint blockade in melanoma. Produced via immunoSEQ multiplex PCR; TCRdb's table is partial and in-frame only. The sample lists some 21,000 clones, around 80% occurring once. Treatment indicated: randomized to nivolumab then ipilimumab (arm A) or the reverse (arm B). The source was CD8+ T cells sorted from blood (inferred from file names), collected from a patient given nivolumab and ipilimumab in sequence. Receptor source: a human donor with melanoma.

This clone appeared a few times. This sequence joins TRBV2 and TRBJ2-2; the D gene is possibly TRBD1 (6 bases). Trimming stripped 6 bases from V and 4 bases from J, with 9 bases between. Germline loops: CDR1 SNHLY, CDR2 FYNNEI. The CDR3 consists of 13 residues. CDR3 sequence (DNA): TGTGCCAGCAGGGTACAGGGCACCGGGGAGCTGTTTTTT. It translates to CASRVQGTGELFF. The whole variable domain, remainder taken from reference TRBV2 and TRBJ2-2, is EPEVTQTPSHQVTQMGQEVILRCVPISNHLYFYWYRQILGQKVEFLVSFYNNEISEKSEIFDDQFSVERPDGSNFTLKIRSTKLEDSAMYFCASRVQGTGELFFGEGSRLTVL.

V usage is TRBV18 and J usage is TRBJ2-3; possible D gene TRBD2, 6 bases. Between the trimmed V and J ends, which lost 5 bases and 5 bases, there was a span of 17 bases. There are 15 residues in the CDR3. Germline CDR1 KGHSH, CDR2 LQKENI. DNA of the CDR3: TGTGCCAGCTCAACGCGAACCGGTAGCGGAGATACGCAGTATTTT. Amino acids: CASSTRTGSGDTQYF.

This chain connects TRBV27 to TRBJ1-6, with D possibly matching TRBD1 (5 bases). Germline V CDR1 and CDR2: MNHEY, SMNVEV (reference sequence). The CDR3 has 16 amino acids. V was shortened by 4 bases and J by 5 bases, with 15 bases between the two germline ends. CDR3 DNA sequence: TGTGCCAGCAGTTGGGGCCGCGGCCTAAATAATTCACCCCTCCACTTT. This codes for CASSWGRGLNNSPLHF.

The rearrangement joins TRBV7-2 to TRBJ2-5, with TRBD1 as a possible D gene (5 bases). Trimming stripped 0 bases from V and 5 bases from J, with 10 bases between. This CDR3 has 14 amino acids. CDR1 is SGHTA and CDR2 is FQGNSA in the germline V gene. This CDR3 is CASSLASRAETQYF. In nucleotides, the CDR3 is TGTGCCAGCAGCTTAGCGAGCAGGGCGGAGACCCAGTACTTC.

This clone was observed a few times. J is TRBJ1-1 and V is TRBV6-5, with 8 nucleotides matching TRBD1. The V gene's germline CDR1 is MNHEY and CDR2 SVGAGI. CDR3 length equals 14 residues. V dropped 2 bases and J dropped 3; count of bases not matched to a gene: 2. The CDR3, as DNA: TGTGCCAGCAGTTACAGGGACAGGTACACTGAAGCTTTCTTT. Its protein product is CASSYRDRYTEAFF.

V gene TRBV27 combines with J gene TRBJ2-1; D might be TRBD2 (5 bases). The CDR3 has 16 residues. The ends were cut back, 7 bases at V and 0 bases at J, with 16 bases in the middle. Germline loops: CDR1 MNHEY, CDR2 SMNVEV (reference sequence). The CDR3 is CASKAGVPSSYNEQFF. CDR3 bases: TGTGCCAGCAAGGCGGGCGTTCCAAGCTCCTACAATGAGCAGTTCTTC.

The chain carries TRBV28 and TRBJ2-6, with D unresolved. Germline V gene data show CDR1 as MDHEN and CDR2 as SYDVKM. The germline V and J ends were trimmed by 7 bases and 8 bases, with 6 bases remaining between them. The CDR3 is 11 residues long. CDR3 residues: CASTGSNVLTF. Here the CDR3 DNA reads TGTGCCAGCACGGGTTCCAACGTCCTGACTTTC.

The chain has TRBV28 and TRBJ2-7; the match to TRBD2 covers 11 bases. Germline V lookup: CDR1 MDHEN, CDR2 SYDVKM. The CDR3 sequence is 16 residues long. Germline trimming cut 6 bases from V and 4 bases from J; bases unmatched to any gene: 11. CDR3 region: CASSKVAGGPFYEQYF. The CDR3, as DNA: TGTGCCAGCAGCAAAGTAGCGGGAGGGCCTTTTTACGAGCAGTACTTC.

The genes are TRBV6-5 and TRBJ2-7, with D perhaps matching TRBD1 (5 bases). Looked up from germline, CDR1 is MNHEY and CDR2 is SVGAGI. The CDR3 extends over 13 amino acids. The ends were cut back, 6 bases at V and 1 base at J, with 10 bases in the middle. The CDR3: CASRRGISYEQYF. The CDR3 coding sequence is TGTGCCAGCAGAAGGGGAATTTCCTACGAGCAGTACTTC.

This clone was detected a few times. The chain couples TRBV6-1 to TRBJ1-2; TRBD1 might be the D (6 bases). The germline V gene has CDR1 MNHNS and CDR2 SASEGT. The CDR3 length is 15 residues. Trimming shortened V by 5 bases and J by 4 bases, and 17 bases separated the two germline ends. For the CDR3, the DNA is TGTGCCAGCAGTAAAAGACGGACAGAGACCTATGGCTACACCTTC. It is translated as CASSKRRTETYGYTF.

V gene TRBV28 combines with J gene TRBJ2-3; 8 bases fit TRBD2. The CDR3 is 14 amino acids. From germline, CDR1 is MDHEN and CDR2 SYDVKM. Trimming took 10 bases from V and 4 from J; bases not matched to a gene: 10. The CDR3 reads CATQSGSLSDTQYF. The CDR3 DNA follows: TGTGCCACCCAAAGCGGGAGTTTGTCAGATACGCAGTATTTT.

The chain combines TRBV30 with TRBJ1-5; perhaps TRBD1 as D (6 bases). The germline gives CDR1 GTSNPN, CDR2 SVGIG (reference sequence). The CDR3 length is 15 residues. Deletions cut 8 bases from V and 0 bases from J, with 17 bases between. The CDR3, as DNA: TGTGCCGCATCCCGGGACATAGATAGCAATCAGCCCCAGCATTTT. It yields the protein CAASRDIDSNQPQHF.

The genes are TRBV7-9 and TRBJ2-5, with D hard to call. V shed 5 bases and J shed 4 bases, with 14 bases lying between them. Germline loops: CDR1 SEHNR, CDR2 FQNEAQ (reference sequence). The length of the CDR3 is 14 residues. CDR3 sequence reads: CASSVLEKRETQYF. In DNA form, the CDR3 reads TGTGCCAGCAGCGTATTAGAGAAACGAGAGACCCAGTACTTC. Combining the CDR3 with reference TRBV7-9 and TRBJ2-5 gives the whole variable domain DTGVSQNPRHKITKRGQNVTFRCDPISEHNRLYWYRQTLGQGPEFLTYFQNEAQLEKSRLLSDRFSAERPKGSFSTLEIQRTEQGDSAMYLCASSVLEKRETQYFGPGTRLLVL.

The chain links TRBV19 to TRBJ2-7; D may be TRBD2 (6 bases). This CDR3 spans 11 amino acids. Between the trimmed V and J ends, which lost 6 bases and 11 bases, there was a span of 14 bases. Germline lookup yields CDR1 LNHDA and CDR2 SQIVND (reference sequence). CDR3 in amino acids: CASSRDGGKYF. The CDR3 bases are TGTGCCAGTAGCCGGGACGGCGGGAAGTACTTC.

V gene TRBV7-9 combines with J gene TRBJ2-6; TRBD1 agrees at 11 bases. After removal of 10 bases from V and 0 bases from J, the junction contained 8 bases not matched to a gene. Germline lookup yields CDR1 SEHNR and CDR2 FQNEAQ (reference sequence). The CDR3 runs 17 residues. This CDR3 is CATQLGTGGSGANVLTF. CDR3 sequence (DNA): TGTGCCACCCAACTCGGGACAGGGGGCTCTGGGGCCAACGTCCTGACTTTC.

The rearrangement uses TRBV27 and TRBJ2-1, with 7 bases fitting TRBD1. Germline V CDR1 and CDR2: MNHEY, SMNVEV (reference sequence). Trimming removed 5 bases from V and 3 bases from J; junction bases left unmatched: 1. The CDR3 spans 13 residues. In DNA, the CDR3 is TGTGCCAGCAGTCGGGACAGCTACAATGAGCAGTTCTTC. Amino acid sequence: CASSRDSYNEQFF.

The chain joins TRBV28 to TRBJ1-2; D possibly corresponds to TRBD1 (5 bases). V lost 7 bases, J lost 4 bases, and 25 bases lay in between. The CDR3 loop spans 17 amino acids. Germline lookup yields CDR1 MDHEN and CDR2 SYDVKM. Here the CDR3 reads CASILGGTPNRGYGYTF. DNA of the CDR3: TGTGCCAGCATCCTTGGGGGGACGCCTAATCGGGGCTATGGCTACACCTTC.